A single sample is the source of the 18 T cell receptor beta chains below, sequenced in a study of blood T cell repertoires in COVID-19. Sequencing used immunoSEQ multiplex PCR; TCRdb keeps in-frame clones, though not all of them. Among approximately 77,000 clones, roughly 78% were seen once, and the ten largest hold under 5%. The material sequenced was peripheral blood. These receptors were collected from an older woman with acute or convalescent COVID-19.

This chain connects TRBV12-3 or TRBV12-4 to TRBJ1-5; TRBD1 might be the D (6 bases). Deletions cut 7 bases from V and 4 bases from J, with 11 bases between. This CDR3 is 13 amino acids long. The chain's CDR3 is CASKGTSNQPQHF. CDR3 coding DNA: TGTGCCAGCAAAGGGACATCAAATCAGCCCCAGCATTTT.

The chain recombines TRBV6-5 with TRBJ2-7; 10 nucleotides line up with TRBD2. The CDR3 sequence is 15 residues long. The V gene end was trimmed by 10 bases and the J gene end by 2 bases; junction bases not matched to a gene: 11. Germline-derived CDR1 and CDR2 are MNHEY and SVGAGI. The CDR3 spells CAIPQIAGGTYEQYF. Written as DNA, the CDR3 is TGTGCCATCCCCCAGATAGCGGGGGGTACCTACGAGCAGTACTTC.

This rearrangement joins TRBV27 to TRBJ1-1, with TRBD1 as a possible D gene (5 bases). Trimming shortened V by 6 bases and J by 1 base, and 9 bases separated the two germline ends. The germline CDR1 and CDR2 sequences are MNHEY and SMNVEV (reference sequence). This CDR3 region has 13 residues. CDR3 amino acids: CASRMGGNTEAFF. In DNA, the CDR3 is TGTGCCAGCAGGATGGGGGGGAACACTGAAGCTTTCTTT.

V and J are TRBV19 and TRBJ1-1; D is perhaps TRBD1 (5 bases). Per germline, CDR1 LNHDA and CDR2 SQIVND (reference sequence). This CDR3 is built from 14 residues. V was shortened by 4 bases and J by 5 bases, with 14 bases between the two germline ends. The CDR3 coding sequence is TGTGCCAGTAGTACGTTATCTGGGGGGACTGAAGCTTTCTTT. Translated, it gives CASSTLSGGTEAFF.

The V call is TRBV29-1, the J call TRBJ1-1; D may be TRBD1 (6 bases). This CDR3 has 13 amino acids. V was trimmed by 7 bases and J by 5 bases, leaving 17 bases between them. Germline V gene lookup returns CDR1 SQVTM and CDR2 ANQGSEA. This CDR3 is CSGTPGQGTEAFF. In DNA form, the CDR3 reads TGCAGCGGCACTCCAGGGCAGGGGACTGAAGCTTTCTTT.

CDR3 sequence: CVRSSMTRDRTPDNQPQHF. In DNA form, the CDR3 reads TGTGTCAGAAGCTCGATGACCCGGGACAGGACCCCTGACAATCAGCCCCAGCATTTT. This chain joins TRBV7-5 and TRBJ1-5; the D call in the table, TRBD1, was not verified against the DNA. TRBV7-5 is a recognized pseudogene. The CDR3 spans 19 residues.

V is TRBV6-5 and J is TRBJ2-7; TRBD1 aligns across 9 bases. Germline V CDR1 and CDR2: MNHEY, SVGAGI. Losses at the gene ends were 2 bases for V and 7 bases for J; bases not matched to a gene: 9. CDR3 length: 15 amino acids. CDR3 sequence reads: CASSYQGQGVGEQYF. CDR3 coding DNA: TGTGCCAGCAGTTACCAGGGACAGGGAGTTGGGGAGCAGTACTTC.

The CDR3: CASSQAGRDGYTF. CDR3 nucleotide sequence: TGTGCCAGCAGCCAAGCTGGCAGGGATGGCTACACCTTC. The chain links TRBV3-1 (or the pseudogene TRBV3-2) to TRBJ1-2; possibly TRBD1 for D (5 bases). The germline CDR1 and CDR2 sequences are LGHDT and YNNKEL (reference sequence). V gave up 1 base and J gave up 6 bases, with 9 bases separating them. This CDR3 region has 13 residues.

The chain carries TRBV29-1 and TRBJ2-7, with TRBD1 as a possible D gene (6 bases). The CDR3 has 12 residues. Trimming shortened V by 4 bases and J by 2 bases, and 9 bases separated the two germline ends. CDR1 and CDR2 (germline): SQVTM, ANQGSEA. CDR3 DNA sequence: TGCAGCGTTGTAGGGACAACCTACGAGCAGTACTTC. Translated: CSVVGTTYEQYF.

The rearrangement joins TRBV9 to TRBJ1-4; TRBD1 matches at 8 bases. The junction had 7 bases not matched to a gene; V was cut back by 4 bases and J by 5 bases. The CDR3 loop spans 15 amino acids. Germline CDR1 is SGDLS and CDR2 is YYNGEE. In DNA, the CDR3 is TGTGCCAGCAGCCCCCTACAGGGGGGCAATGAAAAACTGTTTTTT. Its translation is CASSPLQGGNEKLFF. The full variable domain, its missing parts supplied by reference TRBV9 and TRBJ1-4, is DSGVTQTPKHLITATGQRVTLRCSPRSGDLSVYWYQQSLDQGLQFLIQYYNGEERAKGNILERFSAQQFPDLHSELNLSSLELGDSALYFCASSPLQGGNEKLFFGSGTQLSVL.

This clone was detected only a few times. The chain employs TRBV29-1 and TRBJ1-2; D may be TRBD1 (5 bases). Trimming pared 6 bases from V and 8 bases from J, leaving 28 bases between. The CDR3 contains 16 residues. CDR1 SQVTM and CDR2 ANQGSEA come from the germline V gene. The CDR3 DNA sequence: TGCAGCGTCCCCAACGCTACCGGGTTCCGGAGGGGAGGCTACACCTTC. It codes for CSVPNATGFRRGGYTF.

CDR3 sequence: CASSLQGVLYTIYF. DNA for the CDR3: TGTGCCAGCAGCCTACAGGGTGTTTTGTACACCATATATTTT. V and J are TRBV7-9 and TRBJ1-3, with D tentatively TRBD1 (6 bases). V lost 5 bases, J lost 8 bases, and 16 bases lay in between. From germline, CDR1 is SEHNR and CDR2 FQNEAQ (reference sequence). The CDR3 is made up of 14 amino acids.

CDR3 protein: CASSYSLAYGYTF. In DNA, the CDR3 is TGTGCCAGCAGTTACTCGCTGGCCTATGGCTACACCTTC. The chain employs TRBV6-5 and TRBJ1-2; no reliable D call. The V end lost 0 bases, the J end lost 4 bases, and 6 bases lay between the germline ends. The CDR3 spans 13 residues. Germline V gene lookup returns CDR1 MNHEY and CDR2 SVGAGI.

This clone was seen only once. The chain carries TRBV7-2 and TRBJ1-5; weak D call: TRBD1 (5 bases). Germline loops: CDR1 SGHTA, CDR2 FQGNSA. The CDR3 is made up of 15 amino acids. Trimming shortened V by 3 bases and J by 1 base, and 10 bases separated the two germline ends. This chain's CDR3 is CASSFTPGSNQPQHF. The DNA of the CDR3 is TGTGCCAGCAGCTTTACCCCAGGGAGCAATCAGCCCCAGCATTTT.

The chain is built from TRBV4-2 and TRBJ1-1; perhaps TRBD1 as D (6 bases). The CDR3 consists of 15 residues. With 3 bases removed from V and 5 bases from J, the gap between germline ends came to 16 bases. The V gene's germline CDR1 is LGHNA and CDR2 YNFKEQ. The CDR3 DNA follows: TGTGCCAGCAGCCAGGATAGAAACAGGGAGACTGAAGCTTTCTTT. Its translation: CASSQDRNRETEAFF.

V is TRBV24-1 and J is TRBJ2-3; perhaps TRBD2 as D (7 bases). V lost 3 bases and J lost 4, with 16 bases in between. The germline V gene has CDR1 KGHDR and CDR2 SFDVKD. This CDR3 is 16 amino acids long. The chain's CDR3 is CATSDGGAGGSDTQYF. The CDR3 DNA reads as TGTGCCACCAGTGATGGGGGGGCAGGAGGTTCAGATACGCAGTATTTT.

CDR3 sequence: CASSLGHGLEEKLFF. CDR3 DNA: TGTGCCAGCAGCTTAGGTCACGGGTTGGAGGAAAAACTGTTTTTT. This rearrangement joins TRBV7-6 to TRBJ1-4, with no clear D. Germline loops: CDR1 SGHVS, CDR2 FNYEAQ. CDR3 length: 15 amino acids. V was clipped by 1 base and J by 8 bases, with 14 bases between them.

V and J are TRBV27 and TRBJ2-5, with 10 bases lining up with TRBD2. V shed 7 bases, J shed 1 base, and the junction held 9 bases outside the gene matches. The CDR3 runs 16 residues. Germline-derived CDR1 and CDR2 are MNHEY and SMNVEV (reference sequence). The chain's CDR3 is CASNPLSGGLQETQYF. DNA for the CDR3: TGTGCCAGCAACCCCCTTAGCGGGGGGCTCCAAGAGACCCAGTACTTC.